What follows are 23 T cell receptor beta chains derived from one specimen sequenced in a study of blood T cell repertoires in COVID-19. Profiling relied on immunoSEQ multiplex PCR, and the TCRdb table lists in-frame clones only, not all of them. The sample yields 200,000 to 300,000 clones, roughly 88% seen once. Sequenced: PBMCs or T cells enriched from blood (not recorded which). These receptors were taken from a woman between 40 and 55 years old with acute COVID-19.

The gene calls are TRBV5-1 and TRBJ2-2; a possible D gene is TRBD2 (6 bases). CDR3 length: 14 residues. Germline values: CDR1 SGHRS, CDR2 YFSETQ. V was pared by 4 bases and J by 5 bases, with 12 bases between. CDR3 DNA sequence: TGCGCCAGCAGCCGGGCAGGGAGGACCGGGGAGCTGTTTTTT. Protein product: CASSRAGRTGELFF.

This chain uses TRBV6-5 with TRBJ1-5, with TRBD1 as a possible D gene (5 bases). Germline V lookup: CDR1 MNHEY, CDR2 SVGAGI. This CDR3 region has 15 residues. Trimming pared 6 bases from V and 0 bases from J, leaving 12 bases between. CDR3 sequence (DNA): TGTGCCAGCAGGAAAGCAGGGTATAGCAATCAGCCCCAGCATTTT. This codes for CASRKAGYSNQPQHF.

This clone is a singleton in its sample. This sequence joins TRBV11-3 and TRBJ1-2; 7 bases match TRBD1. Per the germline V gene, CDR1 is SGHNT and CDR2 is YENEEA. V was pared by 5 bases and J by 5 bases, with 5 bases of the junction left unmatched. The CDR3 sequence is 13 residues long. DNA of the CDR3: TGTGCCAGCAGCCACGGGACAGAATATGGCTACACCTTC. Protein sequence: CASSHGTEYGYTF.

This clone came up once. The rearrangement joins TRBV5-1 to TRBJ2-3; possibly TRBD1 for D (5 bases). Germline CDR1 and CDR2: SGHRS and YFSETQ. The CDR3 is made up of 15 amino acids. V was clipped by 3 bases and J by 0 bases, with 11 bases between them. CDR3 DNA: TGCGCCAGCAGCTCAAACAGGCCTAGCACAGATACGCAGTATTTT. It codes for CASSSNRPSTDTQYF. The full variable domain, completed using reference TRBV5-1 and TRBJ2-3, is KAGVTQTPRYLIKTRGQQVTLSCSPISGHRSVSWYQQTPGQGLQFLFEYFSETQRNKGNFPGRFSGRQFSNSRSEMNVSTLELGDSALYLCASSSNRPSTDTQYFGPGTRLTVL.

CDR3 region: CASSFLGFRGAGYGYTF. The DNA for the CDR3 is TGTGCCAGCAGTTTTCTTGGTTTTCGGGGGGCAGGCTATGGCTACACCTTC. This chain links TRBV28 with TRBJ1-2, with D possibly TRBD1 on 6 matching bases. Trimming took off 3 bases at V and 4 bases at J, with 21 bases between the two ends. From germline, CDR1 is MDHEN and CDR2 SYDVKM. The CDR3 consists of 17 residues.

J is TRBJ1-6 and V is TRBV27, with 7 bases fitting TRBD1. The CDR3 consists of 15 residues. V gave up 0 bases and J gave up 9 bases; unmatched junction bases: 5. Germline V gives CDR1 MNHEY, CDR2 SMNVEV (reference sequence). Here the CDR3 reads CASSLSQGVGSPLHF. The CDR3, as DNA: TGTGCCAGCAGTTTATCGCAGGGGGTAGGTTCACCCCTCCACTTT.

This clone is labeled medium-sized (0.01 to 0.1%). Here the CDR3 DNA reads TGTGCCAGCAGCTTAACCTACCGGGAGACAGATACGCAGTATTTT. Translation: CASSLTYRETDTQYF. The rearrangement joins TRBV7-2 to TRBJ2-3; tentative D call: TRBD2 (6 bases). Looked up from germline, CDR1 is SGHTA and CDR2 is FQGNSA. This CDR3 has 15 residues. V was clipped by 2 bases and J by 3 bases, with 12 bases between them.

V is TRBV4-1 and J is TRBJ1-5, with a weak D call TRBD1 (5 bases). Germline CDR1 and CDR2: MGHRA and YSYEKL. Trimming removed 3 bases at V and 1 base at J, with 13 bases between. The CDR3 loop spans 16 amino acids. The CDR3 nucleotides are TGCGCCAGCAGCCAGCCCAGGGAGGGGAGCAATCAGCCCCAGCATTTT. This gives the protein CASSQPREGSNQPQHF.

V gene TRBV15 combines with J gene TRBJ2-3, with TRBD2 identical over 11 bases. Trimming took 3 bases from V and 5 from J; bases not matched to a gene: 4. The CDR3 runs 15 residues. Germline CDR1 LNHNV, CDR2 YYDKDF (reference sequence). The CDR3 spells CATSSSGRGGDTQYF. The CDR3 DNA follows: TGTGCCACCAGCAGTAGCGGGAGGGGGGGAGATACGCAGTATTTT. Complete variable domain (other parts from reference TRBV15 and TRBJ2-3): DAMVIQNPRYQVTQFGKPVTLSCSQTLNHNVMYWYQQKSSQAPKLLFHYYDKDFNNEADTPDNFQSRRPNTSFCFLDIRSPGLGDTAMYLCATSSSGRGGDTQYFGPGTRLTVL.

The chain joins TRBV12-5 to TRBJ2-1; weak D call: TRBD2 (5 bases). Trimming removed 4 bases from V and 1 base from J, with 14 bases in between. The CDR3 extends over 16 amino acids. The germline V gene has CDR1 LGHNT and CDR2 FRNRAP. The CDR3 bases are TGTGCTAGTGGTTCCCAAGCGGATCGATCCTACAATGAGCAGTTCTTC. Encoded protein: CASGSQADRSYNEQFF.

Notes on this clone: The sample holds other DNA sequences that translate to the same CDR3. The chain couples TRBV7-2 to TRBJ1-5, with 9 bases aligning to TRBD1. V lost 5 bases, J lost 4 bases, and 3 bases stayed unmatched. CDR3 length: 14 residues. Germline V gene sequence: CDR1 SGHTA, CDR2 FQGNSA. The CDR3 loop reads CASSPDRGNQPQHF. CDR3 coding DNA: TGTGCCAGCAGCCCCGACAGGGGGAATCAGCCCCAGCATTTT.

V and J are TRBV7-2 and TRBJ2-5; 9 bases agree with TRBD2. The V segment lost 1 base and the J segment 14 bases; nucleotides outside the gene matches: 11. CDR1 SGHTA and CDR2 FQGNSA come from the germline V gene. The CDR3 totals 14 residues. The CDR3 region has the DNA TGTGCCAGCAGCTTAGACGGCGGGGGGGACTCCGGCTACTTC. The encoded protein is CASSLDGGGDSGYF.

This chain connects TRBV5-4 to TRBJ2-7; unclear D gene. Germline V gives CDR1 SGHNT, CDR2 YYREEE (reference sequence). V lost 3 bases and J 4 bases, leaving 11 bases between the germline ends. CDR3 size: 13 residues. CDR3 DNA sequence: TGTGCCAGCAGCTCCCTGTGTCAGTACGAGCAGTACGTC. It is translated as CASSSLCQYEQYV.

The CDR3 DNA follows: TGTGCCAGCAGTCCCCGACTAGCGGGAAGGGTGGGCTCCTACGAGCAGTACGTC. This translates into CASSPRLAGRVGSYEQYV. This chain connects TRBV27 to TRBJ2-7, with 11 nucleotides matching TRBD2. The CDR3 has 18 amino acids. The V segment lost 5 bases and the J segment 0 bases; nucleotides outside the gene matches: 12. Germline-derived CDR1 and CDR2 are MNHEY and SMNVEV (reference sequence).

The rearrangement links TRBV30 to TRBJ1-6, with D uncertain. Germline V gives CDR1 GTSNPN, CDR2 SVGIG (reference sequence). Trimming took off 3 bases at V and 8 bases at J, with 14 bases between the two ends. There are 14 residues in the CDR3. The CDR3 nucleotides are TGTGCCTGGAGACGCCCCGGAGATTATTCACCCCTCCACTTT. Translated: CAWRRPGDYSPLHF.

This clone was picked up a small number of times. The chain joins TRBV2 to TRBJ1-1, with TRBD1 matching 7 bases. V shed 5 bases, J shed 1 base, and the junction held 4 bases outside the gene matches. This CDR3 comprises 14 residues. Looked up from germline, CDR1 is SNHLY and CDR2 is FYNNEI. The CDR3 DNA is TGTGCCAGCAGTTTAGGGACAGCGAACACTGAAGCTTTCTTT. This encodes CASSLGTANTEAFF.

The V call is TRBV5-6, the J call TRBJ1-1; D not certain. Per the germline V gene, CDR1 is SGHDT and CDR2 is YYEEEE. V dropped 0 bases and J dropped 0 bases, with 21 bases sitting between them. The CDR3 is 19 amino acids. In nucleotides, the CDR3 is TGTGCCAGCAGCTTGGCCGTAAGACTAATCGGATACATGAACACTGAAGCTTTCTTT. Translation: CASSLAVRLIGYMNTEAFF.

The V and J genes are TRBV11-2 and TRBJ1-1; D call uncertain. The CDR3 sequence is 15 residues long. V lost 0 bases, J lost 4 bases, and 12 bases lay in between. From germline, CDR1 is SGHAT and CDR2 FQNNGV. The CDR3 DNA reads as TGTGCCAGCAGCTTAGATCCGCTTCGAGGCACTGAAGCTTTCTTT. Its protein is CASSLDPLRGTEAFF.

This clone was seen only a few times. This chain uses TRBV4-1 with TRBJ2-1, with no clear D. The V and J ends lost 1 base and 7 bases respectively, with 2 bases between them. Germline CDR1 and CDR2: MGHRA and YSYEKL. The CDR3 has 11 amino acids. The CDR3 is CASSQANEQFF. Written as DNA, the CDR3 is TGCGCCAGCAGCCAAGCAAATGAGCAGTTCTTC.

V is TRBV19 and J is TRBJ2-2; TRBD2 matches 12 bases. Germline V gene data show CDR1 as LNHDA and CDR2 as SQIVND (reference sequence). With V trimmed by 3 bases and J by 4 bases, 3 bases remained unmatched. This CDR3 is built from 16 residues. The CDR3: CASSMPGLAGTGELFF. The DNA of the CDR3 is TGTGCCAGTAGTATGCCGGGACTAGCGGGCACCGGGGAGCTGTTTTTT.

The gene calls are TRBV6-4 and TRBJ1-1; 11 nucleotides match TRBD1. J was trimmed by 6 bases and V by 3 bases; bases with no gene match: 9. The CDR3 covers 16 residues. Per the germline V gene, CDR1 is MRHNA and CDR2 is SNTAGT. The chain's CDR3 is CASSEGMDRGRAEAFF. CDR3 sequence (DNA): TGTGCCAGCAGTGAGGGGATGGACAGGGGGCGAGCTGAAGCTTTCTTT.

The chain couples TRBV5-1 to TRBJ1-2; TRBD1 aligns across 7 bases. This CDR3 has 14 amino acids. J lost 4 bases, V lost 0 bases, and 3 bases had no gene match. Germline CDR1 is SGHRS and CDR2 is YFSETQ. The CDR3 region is CASSLEGAVYGYTF. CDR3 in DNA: TGCGCCAGCAGCTTGGAGGGGGCGGTCTATGGCTACACCTTC.

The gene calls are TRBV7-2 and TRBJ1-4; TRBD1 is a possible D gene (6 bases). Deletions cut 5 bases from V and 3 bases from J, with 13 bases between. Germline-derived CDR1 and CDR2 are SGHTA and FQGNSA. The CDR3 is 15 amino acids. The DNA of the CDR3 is TGTGCCAGCAGCCCACGACAGGTTCCTAATGAAAAACTGTTTTTT. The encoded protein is CASSPRQVPNEKLFF.